These 17 T cell receptor beta chains originate from one sample sequenced in a study of blood T cell repertoires in COVID-19. Produced via immunoSEQ multiplex PCR; TCRdb's table is partial and in-frame only. The sample includes approximately 120,000 clones, 85% to 90% seen only once; the top ten take approximately 6.6%. The sequencing sample was made of peripheral blood. Source of these receptors: an elderly man with active or convalescent COVID-19.

This CDR3 reads CASSPGLAGQGSDTQYF. The CDR3 DNA follows: TGCGCCAGCAGCCCCGGACTAGCGGGACAAGGGTCAGATACGCAGTATTTT. The chain recombines TRBV4-3 with TRBJ2-3; TRBD2 aligns across 12 bases. Trimming took 4 bases from V and 4 from J; bases not matched to a gene: 9. The CDR3 sequence is 17 residues long. Germline loops: CDR1 LGHNA, CDR2 YSLEER.

In this sample, this clone turned up a few times. This rearrangement joins TRBV18 to TRBJ2-7; tentative D call: TRBD2 (6 bases). Trimming left V 2 bases short and J 7 bases short, with 9 bases between. Germline CDR1 reads KGHSH; CDR2 reads LQKENI. This CDR3 is built from 12 residues. CDR3 protein: CASSPAGGEQYF. CDR3 in DNA: TGTGCCAGCTCACCAGCAGGAGGGGAGCAGTACTTC.

The chain has TRBV19 and TRBJ1-5; 8 bases line up with TRBD1. CDR3 length: 17 amino acids. V shed 3 bases and J 0 bases; nucleotides not matched to a gene: 7. CDR1 is LNHDA and CDR2 is SQIVND in the germline V gene (reference sequence). The CDR3 spells CASSIRTGLPSNQPQHF. The CDR3 region has the DNA TGTGCCAGTAGTATTAGGACAGGGTTACCTAGCAATCAGCCCCAGCATTTT.

J is TRBJ2-4 and V is TRBV19; D is unresolved. Germline CDR1 is LNHDA and CDR2 is SQIVND (reference sequence). The CDR3 covers 12 residues. V dropped 7 bases and J dropped 10 bases, with 14 bases sitting between them. The CDR3 spells CASTKTSRIQYF. The DNA for the CDR3 is TGTGCCAGTACCAAGACAAGTCGGATTCAGTACTTC.

This chain uses TRBV9 with TRBJ2-7; D gene ambiguous. The CDR3 totals 15 residues. Deletions cut 0 bases from V and 2 bases from J, with 12 bases between. Germline loops: CDR1 SGDLS, CDR2 YYNGEE. The CDR3 region is CASSVGPRVAYEQYF. The CDR3 DNA sequence: TGTGCCAGCAGCGTAGGTCCCCGAGTAGCCTACGAGCAGTACTTC.

The chain recombines TRBV5-1 with TRBJ2-3, with D possibly matching TRBD1 (6 bases). This CDR3 is built from 16 residues. V was clipped by 0 bases and J by 2 bases, with 13 bases between them. CDR1 is SGHRS, CDR2 YFSETQ, per germline. The DNA of the CDR3 is TGCGCCAGCAGCTTGGGGACAGCTGATGACACAGATACGCAGTATTTT. Amino acids: CASSLGTADDTDTQYF. The variable domain in full, completed from reference TRBV5-1 and TRBJ2-3, reads KAGVTQTPRYLIKTRGQQVTLSCSPISGHRSVSWYQQTPGQGLQFLFEYFSETQRNKGNFPGRFSGRQFSNSRSEMNVSTLELGDSALYLCASSLGTADDTDTQYFGPGTRLTVL.

V is TRBV10-3 and J is TRBJ2-7; possible D gene TRBD1, 5 bases. The germline V gene encodes CDR1 ENHRY and CDR2 SYGVKD. The CDR3 covers 15 residues. Trimming removed 0 bases at V and 3 bases at J, with 12 bases between. CDR3 amino acids: CAISESQGVVYEQYF. CDR3 bases: TGTGCCATCAGTGAGTCCCAAGGGGTAGTCTACGAGCAGTACTTC.

This clone is a singleton in its sample. The rearrangement links TRBV2 to TRBJ1-2, with 9 bases that match TRBD1. CDR3 length: 13 amino acids. V shed 5 bases and J 7 bases; nucleotides not matched to a gene: 5. The V gene's germline CDR1 is SNHLY and CDR2 FYNNEI. The CDR3 bases are TGTGCCAGCAGTAGGGACAGGGTCTCTGGCTACACCTTC. It specifies CASSRDRVSGYTF. Full variable domain (rest looked up from reference TRBV2 and TRBJ1-2): EPEVTQTPSHQVTQMGQEVILRCVPISNHLYFYWYRQILGQKVEFLVSFYNNEISEKSEIFDDQFSVERPDGSNFTLKIRSTKLEDSAMYFCASSRDRVSGYTFGSGTRLTVV.

By frequency in the sample, this clone is medium-sized (0.01 to 0.1%). The rearrangement joins TRBV9 to TRBJ1-1; no clear D gene. Trimming removed 1 base at V and 0 bases at J, with 4 bases between. The CDR3 totals 13 residues. In germline, CDR1 is SGDLS, CDR2 YYNGEE. CDR3 amino acids: CASSVRLNTEAFF. In nucleotides, the CDR3 is TGTGCCAGCAGCGTACGGTTGAACACTGAAGCTTTCTTT.

This clone showed up just once. This sequence joins TRBV27 and TRBJ1-2; possible D gene TRBD1, 5 bases. The germline CDR1 and CDR2 sequences are MNHEY and SMNVEV (reference sequence). Trimming removed 3 bases from V and 4 bases from J, with 12 bases in between. This CDR3 is 14 amino acids long. For the CDR3, the DNA is TGTGCCAGCAGTTTTAACGACAGAGTCTATGGCTACACCTTC. It is translated as CASSFNDRVYGYTF.

The sample holds a few counts of this clone. The chain uses TRBV3-1 (or the pseudogene TRBV3-2) and TRBJ1-3; TRBD1 matches at 8 bases. This CDR3 has 14 residues. Germline CDR1 is LGHDT and CDR2 is YNNKEL (reference sequence). V gave up 5 bases and J gave up 4 bases; unmatched junction bases: 4. CDR3 protein: CASSLGQAGNTIYF. CDR3 bases: TGTGCCAGCAGCTTGGGACAGGCGGGAAACACCATATATTTT.

The chain is built from TRBV7-2 and TRBJ1-4, with TRBD1 identical over 10 bases. Trimming took 3 bases from V and 1 from J; bases not matched to a gene: 8. The CDR3 length is 18 residues. Germline lookup yields CDR1 SGHTA and CDR2 FQGNSA. CDR3 coding DNA: TGTGCCAGCAGCTTTGACCGGGACAGGGGCCTAACTAATGAAAAACTGTTTTTT. Amino acid sequence: CASSFDRDRGLTNEKLFF. The entire variable domain, with the rest obtained from reference TRBV7-2 and TRBJ1-4, is as follows: GAGVSQSPSNKVTEKGKDVELRCDPISGHTALYWYRQSLGQGLEFLIYFQGNSAPDKSGLPSDRFSAERTGGSVSTLTIQRTQQEDSAVYLCASSFDRDRGLTNEKLFFGSGTQLSVL.

This sequence joins TRBV6-5 and TRBJ1-1; perhaps TRBD1 as D (6 bases). Trimming removed 7 bases at V and 1 base at J, with 13 bases between. Germline assignment: CDR1 MNHEY and CDR2 SVGAGI. The CDR3 contains 14 residues. Here the CDR3 DNA reads TGTGCCAGCACCAGCACAGGGAGGAACACTGAAGCTTTCTTT. This sequence encodes CASTSTGRNTEAFF.

J is TRBJ2-5 and V is TRBV7-7; 10 bases map to TRBD1. Trimming at V came to 5 bases and at J to 2 bases, leaving 2 bases not matched to a gene. Germline CDR1 reads SSHAT; CDR2 reads FNYEAQ (reference sequence). This CDR3 is 14 amino acids long. The DNA of the CDR3 is TGTGCCAGCAGCCGGACAGGGGGTCAAGAGACCCAGTACTTC. Translated, it gives CASSRTGGQETQYF.

The chain recombines TRBV7-9 with TRBJ2-1, with TRBD1 matching over 7 bases. The germline CDR1 and CDR2 sequences are SEHNR and FQNEAQ (reference sequence). The CDR3 covers 15 residues. The trim removed 2 bases at V and 3 bases at J, leaving 4 bases unmatched. The CDR3 sequence is CASSLNRGVYNEQFF. CDR3 DNA: TGTGCCAGCAGCTTAAACAGGGGCGTCTACAATGAGCAGTTCTTC.

The chain is built from TRBV5-4 and TRBJ2-3; the D is unclear. Between the trimmed V and J ends, which lost 1 base and 0 bases, there was a span of 6 bases. The CDR3 is 14 amino acids. Germline CDR1 and CDR2: SGHNT and YYREEE (reference sequence). As DNA, the CDR3 is TGTGCCAGCAGCTTGACAAGAAGCACAGATACGCAGTATTTT. This sequence encodes CASSLTRSTDTQYF.

The chain carries TRBV19 and TRBJ1-5; TRBD1 matches at 11 bases. V lost 5 bases to trimming and J lost 9 bases; unmatched junction nucleotides: 12. CDR3 size: 16 residues. Germline-derived CDR1 and CDR2 are LNHDA and SQIVND (reference sequence). The CDR3 loop reads CASSVPGQGVSWPQHF. The DNA for the CDR3 is TGTGCCAGTAGTGTACCGGGACAGGGGGTCAGTTGGCCCCAGCATTTT.